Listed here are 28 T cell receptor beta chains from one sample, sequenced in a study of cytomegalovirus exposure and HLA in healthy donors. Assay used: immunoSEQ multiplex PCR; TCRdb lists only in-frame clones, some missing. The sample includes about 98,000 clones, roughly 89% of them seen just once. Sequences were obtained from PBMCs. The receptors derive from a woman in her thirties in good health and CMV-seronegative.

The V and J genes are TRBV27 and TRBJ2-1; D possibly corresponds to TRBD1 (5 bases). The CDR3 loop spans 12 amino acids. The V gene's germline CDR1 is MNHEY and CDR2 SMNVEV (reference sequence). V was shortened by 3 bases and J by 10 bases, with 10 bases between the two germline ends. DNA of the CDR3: TGTGCCAGCAGTTTGGGGCCCAGGGAGCAGTTCTTC. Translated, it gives CASSLGPREQFF.

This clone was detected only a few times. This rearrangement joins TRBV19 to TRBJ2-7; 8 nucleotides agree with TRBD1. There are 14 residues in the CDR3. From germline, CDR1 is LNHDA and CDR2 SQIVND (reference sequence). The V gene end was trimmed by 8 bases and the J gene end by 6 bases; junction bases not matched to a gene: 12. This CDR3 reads CASGRGQARGEQYF. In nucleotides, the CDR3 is TGTGCCAGTGGAAGGGGACAGGCGCGAGGCGAGCAGTACTTC.

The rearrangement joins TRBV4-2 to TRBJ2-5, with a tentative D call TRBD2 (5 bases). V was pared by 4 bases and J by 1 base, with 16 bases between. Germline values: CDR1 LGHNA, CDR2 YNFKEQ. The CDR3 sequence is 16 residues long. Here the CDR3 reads CASSPALGGAQETQYF. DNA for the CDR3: TGTGCCAGCAGCCCTGCTCTCGGAGGAGCCCAAGAGACCCAGTACTTC.

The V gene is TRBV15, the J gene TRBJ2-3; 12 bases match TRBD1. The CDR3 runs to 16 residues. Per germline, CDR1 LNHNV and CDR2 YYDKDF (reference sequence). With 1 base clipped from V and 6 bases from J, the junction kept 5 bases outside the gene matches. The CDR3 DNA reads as TGTGCCACCAGCAGAGGGTCGGGACAGGGGGCGGATACGCAGTATTTT. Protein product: CATSRGSGQGADTQYF.

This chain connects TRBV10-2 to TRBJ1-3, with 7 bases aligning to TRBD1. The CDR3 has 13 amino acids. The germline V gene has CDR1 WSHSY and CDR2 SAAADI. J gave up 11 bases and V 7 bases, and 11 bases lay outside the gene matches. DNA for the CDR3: TGCGCCAGCAATACAGGGGCTCAAGGGGCCATATATTTT. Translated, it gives CASNTGAQGAIYF.

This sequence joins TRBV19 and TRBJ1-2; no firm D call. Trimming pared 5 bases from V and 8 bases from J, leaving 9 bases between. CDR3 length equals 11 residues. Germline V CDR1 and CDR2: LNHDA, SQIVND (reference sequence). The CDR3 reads CASSYAMGYTF. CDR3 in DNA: TGTGCCAGTAGTTACGCTATGGGCTACACCTTC.

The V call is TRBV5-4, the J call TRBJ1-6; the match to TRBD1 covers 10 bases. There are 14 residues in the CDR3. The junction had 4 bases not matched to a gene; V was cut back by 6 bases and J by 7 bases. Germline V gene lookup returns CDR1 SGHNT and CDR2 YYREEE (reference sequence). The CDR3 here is CASTRGQGNSPLHF. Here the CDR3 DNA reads TGTGCCAGCACCAGGGGACAGGGGAATTCACCCCTCCACTTT.

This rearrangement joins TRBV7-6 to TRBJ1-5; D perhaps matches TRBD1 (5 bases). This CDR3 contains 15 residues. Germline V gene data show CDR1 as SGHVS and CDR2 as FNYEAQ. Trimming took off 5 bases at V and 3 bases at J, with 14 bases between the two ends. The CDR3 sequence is CASSRNQGINQPQHF. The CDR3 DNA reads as TGTGCCAGCAGCAGGAACCAGGGAATCAATCAGCCCCAGCATTTT.

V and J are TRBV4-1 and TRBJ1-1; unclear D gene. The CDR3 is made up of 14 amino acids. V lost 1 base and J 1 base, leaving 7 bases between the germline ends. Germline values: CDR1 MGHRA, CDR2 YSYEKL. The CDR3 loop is CASSQAIENTEAFF. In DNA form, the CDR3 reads TGCGCCAGCAGCCAAGCCATAGAGAACACTGAAGCTTTCTTT.

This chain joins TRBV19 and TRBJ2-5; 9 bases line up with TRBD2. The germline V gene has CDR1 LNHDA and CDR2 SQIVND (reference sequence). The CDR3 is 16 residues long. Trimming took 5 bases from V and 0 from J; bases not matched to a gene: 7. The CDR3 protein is CASSPGLAKYQETQYF. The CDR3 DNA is TGTGCCAGTAGTCCCGGACTAGCGAAATACCAAGAGACCCAGTACTTC.

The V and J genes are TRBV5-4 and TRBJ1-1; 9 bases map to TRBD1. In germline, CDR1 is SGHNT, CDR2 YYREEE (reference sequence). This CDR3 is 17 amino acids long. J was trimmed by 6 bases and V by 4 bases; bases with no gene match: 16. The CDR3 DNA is TGTGCCAGCAGCCGGGGGGGACAGGGAAACCGCCAGGCTGAAGCTTTCTTT. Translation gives CASSRGGQGNRQAEAFF.

CDR3 bases: TGTTCCGCTAGGGGGGACAGGGTAGGAGGCTCCTACGAGCAGTACTTC. This sequence encodes CSARGDRVGGSYEQYF. V gene TRBV28 combines with J gene TRBJ2-7; 9 nucleotides line up with TRBD1. The length of the CDR3 is 16 residues. The germline V gene encodes CDR1 MDHEN and CDR2 SYDVKM.

CDR3 residues: CASIPGPGRVYNEQFF. CDR3 DNA: TGTGCCAGCATCCCGGGCCCGGGGAGAGTTTACAATGAGCAGTTCTTC. This chain uses TRBV5-4 with TRBJ2-1; TRBD2 might be the D (5 bases). V was clipped by 6 bases and J by 4 bases, with 20 bases between them. Germline values: CDR1 SGHNT, CDR2 YYREEE (reference sequence). The CDR3 has 16 residues. Based on the CDR3 plus reference TRBV5-4 and TRBJ2-1, the full variable domain is ETGVTQSPTHLIKTRGQQVTLRCSSQSGHNTVSWYQQALGQGPQFIFQYYREEENGRGNFPPRFSGLQFPNYSSELNVNALELDDSALYLCASIPGPGRVYNEQFFGPGTRLTVL.

This CDR3 reads CASSQPGQGGTGELFF. The CDR3 DNA is TGTGCCAGCAGCCAGCCGGGACAGGGCGGGACCGGGGAGCTGTTTTTT. The V call is TRBV4-2, the J call TRBJ2-2; TRBD1 aligns across 9 bases. With 3 bases clipped from V and 5 bases from J, the junction kept 7 bases outside the gene matches. The length of the CDR3 is 16 residues. The germline V gene has CDR1 LGHNA and CDR2 YNFKEQ.

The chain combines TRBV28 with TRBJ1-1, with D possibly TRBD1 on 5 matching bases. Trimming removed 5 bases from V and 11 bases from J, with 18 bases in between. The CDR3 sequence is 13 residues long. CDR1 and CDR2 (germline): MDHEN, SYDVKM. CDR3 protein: CASSTPPQGTAFF. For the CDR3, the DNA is TGTGCCAGCAGTACTCCCCCTCAGGGTACGGCTTTCTTT.

CDR3 loop: CASRTTTGLGRALSSTEAFF. CDR3 sequence (DNA): TGCGCCAGCAGGACGACGACAGGGCTAGGTCGGGCCTTATCGAGCACTGAAGCTTTCTTT. The chain employs TRBV10-2 and TRBJ1-1, with TRBD1 matching 7 bases. J was trimmed by 4 bases and V by 6 bases; bases with no gene match: 26. CDR3 length: 20 amino acids. CDR1 and CDR2 from the germline V gene are WSHSY and SAAADI.

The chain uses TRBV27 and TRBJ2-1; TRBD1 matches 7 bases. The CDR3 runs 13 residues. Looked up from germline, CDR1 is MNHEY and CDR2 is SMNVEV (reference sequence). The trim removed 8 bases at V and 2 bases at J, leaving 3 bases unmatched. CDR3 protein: CASEGGPYNEQFF. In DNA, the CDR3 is TGTGCCAGCGAAGGGGGCCCCTACAATGAGCAGTTCTTC.

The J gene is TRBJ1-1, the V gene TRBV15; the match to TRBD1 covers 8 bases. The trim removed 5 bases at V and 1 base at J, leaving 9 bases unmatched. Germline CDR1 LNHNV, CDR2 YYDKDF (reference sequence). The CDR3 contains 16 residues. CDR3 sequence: CATSPATGQGNTEAFF. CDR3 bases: TGTGCCACCAGCCCAGCGACCGGACAGGGGAACACTGAAGCTTTCTTT.

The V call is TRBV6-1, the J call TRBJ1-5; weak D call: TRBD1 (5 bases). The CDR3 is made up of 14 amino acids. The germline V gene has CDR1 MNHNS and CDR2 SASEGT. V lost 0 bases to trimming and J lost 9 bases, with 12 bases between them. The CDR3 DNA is TGTGCCAGCAGTGAAGCGCTAAGGGGTTCGCCCCAGCATTTT. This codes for CASSEALRGSPQHF.

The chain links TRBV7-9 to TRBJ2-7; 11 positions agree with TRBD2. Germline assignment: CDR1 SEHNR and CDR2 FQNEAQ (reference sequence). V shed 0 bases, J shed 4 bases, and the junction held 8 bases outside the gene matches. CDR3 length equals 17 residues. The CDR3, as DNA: TGTGCCAGCAGCTTAGCTCCGACTAGCGGGGCCTCATACGAGCAGTACTTC. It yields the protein CASSLAPTSGASYEQYF. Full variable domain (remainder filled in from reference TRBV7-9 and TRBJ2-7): DTGVSQNPRHKITKRGQNVTFRCDPISEHNRLYWYRQTLGQGPEFLTYFQNEAQLEKSRLLSDRFSAERPKGSFSTLEIQRTEQGDSAMYLCASSLAPTSGASYEQYFGPGTRLTVT.

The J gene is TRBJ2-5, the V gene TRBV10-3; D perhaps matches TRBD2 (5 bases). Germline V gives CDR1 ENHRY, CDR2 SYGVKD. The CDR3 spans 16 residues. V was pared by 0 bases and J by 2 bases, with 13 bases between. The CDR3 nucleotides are TGTGCCATCAGTGAGTCTCCGGGGTGGGTACAAGAGACCCAGTACTTC. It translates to CAISESPGWVQETQYF.

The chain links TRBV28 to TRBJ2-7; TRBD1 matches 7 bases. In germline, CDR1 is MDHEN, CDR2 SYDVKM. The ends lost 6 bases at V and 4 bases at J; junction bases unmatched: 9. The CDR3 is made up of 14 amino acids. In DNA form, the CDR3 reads TGTGCCAGCAGCCCGACCGGGACAGTATACGAGCAGTACTTC. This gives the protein CASSPTGTVYEQYF.

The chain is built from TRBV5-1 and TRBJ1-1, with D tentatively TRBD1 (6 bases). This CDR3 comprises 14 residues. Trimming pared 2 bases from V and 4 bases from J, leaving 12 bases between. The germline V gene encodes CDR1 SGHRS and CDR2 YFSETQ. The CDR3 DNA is TGCGCCAGCAGCTTTCACAGGGTGGGCACTGAAGCTTTCTTT. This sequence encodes CASSFHRVGTEAFF.

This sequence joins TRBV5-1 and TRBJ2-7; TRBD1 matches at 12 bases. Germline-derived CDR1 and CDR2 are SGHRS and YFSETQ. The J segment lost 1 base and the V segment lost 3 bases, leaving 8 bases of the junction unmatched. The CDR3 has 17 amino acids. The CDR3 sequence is CASSSWGQGARSYEQYF. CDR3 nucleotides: TGCGCCAGCAGCTCCTGGGGACAGGGGGCCAGGTCCTACGAGCAGTACTTC. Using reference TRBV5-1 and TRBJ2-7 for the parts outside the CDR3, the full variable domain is KAGVTQTPRYLIKTRGQQVTLSCSPISGHRSVSWYQQTPGQGLQFLFEYFSETQRNKGNFPGRFSGRQFSNSRSEMNVSTLELGDSALYLCASSSWGQGARSYEQYFGPGTRLTVT.

DNA for the CDR3: TGCGCCAGCAGCCAAGAGATAGACCCAACCCTCCCCCGGGTGCAGTACTTC. Its protein is CASSQEIDPTLPRVQYF. This chain uses TRBV4-3 with TRBJ2-7; D is unresolved. This CDR3 has 17 residues. With 0 bases removed from V and 9 bases from J, the gap between germline ends came to 24 bases. Germline values: CDR1 LGHNA, CDR2 YSLEER.

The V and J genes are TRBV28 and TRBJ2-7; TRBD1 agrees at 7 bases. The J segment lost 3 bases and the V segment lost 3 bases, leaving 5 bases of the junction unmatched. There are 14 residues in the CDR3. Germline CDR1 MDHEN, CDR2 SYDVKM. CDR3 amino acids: CASSFPGQLYEQYF. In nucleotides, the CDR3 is TGTGCCAGCAGTTTCCCGGGACAGCTCTACGAGCAGTACTTC. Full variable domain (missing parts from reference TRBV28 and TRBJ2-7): DVKVTQSSRYLVKRTGEKVFLECVQDMDHENMFWYRQDPGLGLRLIYFSYDVKMKEKGDIPEGYSVSREKKERFSLILESASTNQTSMYLCASSFPGQLYEQYFGPGTRLTVT.

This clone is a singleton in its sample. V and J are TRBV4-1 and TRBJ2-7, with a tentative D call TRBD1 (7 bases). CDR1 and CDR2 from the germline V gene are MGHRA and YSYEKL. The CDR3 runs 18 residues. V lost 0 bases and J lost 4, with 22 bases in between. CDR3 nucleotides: TGCGCCAGCAGCCAAGACGTACAGGGGACTTTGCGAGTTTACGAGCAGTACTTC. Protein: CASSQDVQGTLRVYEQYF.

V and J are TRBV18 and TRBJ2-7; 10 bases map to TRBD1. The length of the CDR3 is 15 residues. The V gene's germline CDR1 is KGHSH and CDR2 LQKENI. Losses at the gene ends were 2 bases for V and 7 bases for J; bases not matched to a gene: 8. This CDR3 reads CASSPEGTGVKEQYF. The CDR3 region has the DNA TGTGCCAGCTCACCAGAAGGGACAGGGGTTAAAGAGCAGTACTTC.